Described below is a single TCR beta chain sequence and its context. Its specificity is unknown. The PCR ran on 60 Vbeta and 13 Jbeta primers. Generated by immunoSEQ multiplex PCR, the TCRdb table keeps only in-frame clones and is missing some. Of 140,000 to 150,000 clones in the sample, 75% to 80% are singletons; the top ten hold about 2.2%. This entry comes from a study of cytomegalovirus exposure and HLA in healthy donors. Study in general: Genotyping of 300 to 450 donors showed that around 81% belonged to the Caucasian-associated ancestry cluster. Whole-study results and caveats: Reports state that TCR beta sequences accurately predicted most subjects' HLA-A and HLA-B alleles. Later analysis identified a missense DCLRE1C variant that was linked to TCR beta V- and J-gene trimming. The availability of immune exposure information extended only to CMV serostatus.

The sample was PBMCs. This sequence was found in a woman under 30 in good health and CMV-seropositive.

The DNA for the CDR3 is TGTGCCAGCAGCGAAGAGGACAGGCAAGGCTACGAGCAGTACTTC. Translated: CASSEEDRQGYEQYF. The chain has TRBV7-8 and TRBJ2-5; TRBD1 aligns across 7 bases. The end of the DNA is better explained by TRBJ2-7, so the J call may be wrong. The CDR3 covers 15 residues. Germline lookup yields CDR1 SGHVS and CDR2 FQNEAQ.